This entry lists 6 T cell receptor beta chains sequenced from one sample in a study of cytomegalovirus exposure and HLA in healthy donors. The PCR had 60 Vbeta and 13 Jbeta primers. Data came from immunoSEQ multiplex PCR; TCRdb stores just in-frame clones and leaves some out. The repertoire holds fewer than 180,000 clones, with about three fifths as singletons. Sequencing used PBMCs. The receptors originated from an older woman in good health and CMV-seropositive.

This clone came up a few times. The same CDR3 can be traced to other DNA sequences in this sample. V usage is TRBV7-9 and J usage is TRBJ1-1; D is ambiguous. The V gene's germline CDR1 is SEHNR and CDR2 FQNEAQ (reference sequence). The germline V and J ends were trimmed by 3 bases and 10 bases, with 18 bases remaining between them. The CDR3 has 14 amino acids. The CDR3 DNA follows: TGTGCCAGCAGCTTGGACTTGGAGAAAGGAGGAGCTTTCTTT. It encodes CASSLDLEKGGAFF. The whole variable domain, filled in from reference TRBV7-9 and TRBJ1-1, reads DTGVSQNPRHKITKRGQNVTFRCDPISEHNRLYWYRQTLGQGPEFLTYFQNEAQLEKSRLLSDRFSAERPKGSFSTLEIQRTEQGDSAMYLCASSLDLEKGGAFFGQGTRLTVV.

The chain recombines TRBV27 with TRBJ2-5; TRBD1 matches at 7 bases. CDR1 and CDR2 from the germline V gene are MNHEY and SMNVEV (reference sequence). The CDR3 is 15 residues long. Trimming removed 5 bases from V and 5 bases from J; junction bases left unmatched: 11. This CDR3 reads CASSPRSTGVETQYF. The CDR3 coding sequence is TGTGCCAGCAGTCCGCGATCCACAGGGGTTGAGACCCAGTACTTC.

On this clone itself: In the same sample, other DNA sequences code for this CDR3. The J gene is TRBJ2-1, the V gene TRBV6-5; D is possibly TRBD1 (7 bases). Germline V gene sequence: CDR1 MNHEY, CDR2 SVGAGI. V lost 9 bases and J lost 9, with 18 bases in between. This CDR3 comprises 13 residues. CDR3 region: CASSQTQGGEQFF. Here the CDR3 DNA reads TGTGCCAGTAGTCAAACTCAGGGGGGTGAGCAGTTCTTC.

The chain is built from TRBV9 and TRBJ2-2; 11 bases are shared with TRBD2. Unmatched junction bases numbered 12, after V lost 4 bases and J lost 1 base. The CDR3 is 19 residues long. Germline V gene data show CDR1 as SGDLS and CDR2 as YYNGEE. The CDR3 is CASSFPGLAGGLNTGELFF. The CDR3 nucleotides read TGTGCCAGCAGCTTCCCTGGGCTAGCGGGAGGTTTGAACACCGGGGAGCTGTTTTTT.

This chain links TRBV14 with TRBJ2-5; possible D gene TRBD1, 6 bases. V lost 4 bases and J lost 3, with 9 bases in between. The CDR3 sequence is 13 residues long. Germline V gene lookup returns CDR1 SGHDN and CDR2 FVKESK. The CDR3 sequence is CASSRSGEETQYF. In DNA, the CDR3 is TGTGCCAGCAGCCGGTCAGGGGAAGAGACCCAGTACTTC.

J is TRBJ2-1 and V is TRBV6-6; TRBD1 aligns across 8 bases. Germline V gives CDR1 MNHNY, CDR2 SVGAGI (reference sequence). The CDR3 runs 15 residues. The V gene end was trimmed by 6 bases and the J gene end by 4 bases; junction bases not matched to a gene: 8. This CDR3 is CASSQTRTGYNEQFF. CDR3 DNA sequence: TGTGCCAGCAGCCAGACCCGGACAGGGTACAATGAGCAGTTCTTC.